The sequence of this T cell receptor (beta chain) was determined in a study of blood T cell repertoires in COVID-19. Study-wide background: Donors in the United States, Italy and Spain gave samples during acute or convalescent COVID-19. Sample material is recorded as cDNA or gDNA derived from T cells, B-cell-depleted T cells, or PBMCs.

The V gene's germline CDR1 is WNHNN and CDR2 SYGVQD (reference sequence). J gave up 2 bases and V 0 bases, and 5 bases lay outside the gene matches. The CDR3 is 16 amino acids. Under the authors' procedure: Scientists estimated how many nucleated cells there were by amplifying reference gene primers. TCRdb's copy holds only in-frame clones and misses some; the assay was immunoSEQ multiplex PCR. The V and J calls and clone size were taken over from that table, and D and trimming were inferred from the DNA. The repertoire holds 60,000 to 90,000 clones, with more than 60% as singletons. This TCR came from a man aged 55 to 70 with acute or convalescent COVID-19. Material: peripheral blood. J is TRBJ2-5 and V is TRBV10-1; 8 bases agree with TRBD2. In DNA form, the CDR3 reads TGCGCCAGCAGTGAGTCGCTGGCGGGAGGACAAGAGACCCAGTACTTC. It encodes CASSESLAGGQETQYF.